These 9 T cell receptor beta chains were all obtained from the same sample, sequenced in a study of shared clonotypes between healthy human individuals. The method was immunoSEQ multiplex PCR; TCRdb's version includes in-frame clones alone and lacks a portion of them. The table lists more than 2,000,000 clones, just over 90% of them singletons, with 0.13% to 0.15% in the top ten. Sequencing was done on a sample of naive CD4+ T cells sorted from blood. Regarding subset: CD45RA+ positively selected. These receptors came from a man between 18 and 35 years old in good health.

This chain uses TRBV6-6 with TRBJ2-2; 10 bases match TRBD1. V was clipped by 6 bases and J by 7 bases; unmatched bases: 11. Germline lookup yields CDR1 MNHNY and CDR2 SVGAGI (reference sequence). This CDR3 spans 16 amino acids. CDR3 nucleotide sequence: TGTGCCAGCAGCCTGACGTCGACAGGGGGCCACGGGGAGCTGTTTTTT. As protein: CASSLTSTGGHGELFF.

The CDR3 loop reads CASSVDLYKEAFF. Written as DNA, the CDR3 is TGTGCCAGCAGCGTAGACTTGTACAAAGAAGCTTTCTTT. The chain has TRBV9 and TRBJ1-1; D uncertain. This CDR3 is 13 amino acids long. CDR1 and CDR2 from the germline V gene are SGDLS and YYNGEE. V was cut by 0 bases and J by 8 bases, with 11 bases left in between.

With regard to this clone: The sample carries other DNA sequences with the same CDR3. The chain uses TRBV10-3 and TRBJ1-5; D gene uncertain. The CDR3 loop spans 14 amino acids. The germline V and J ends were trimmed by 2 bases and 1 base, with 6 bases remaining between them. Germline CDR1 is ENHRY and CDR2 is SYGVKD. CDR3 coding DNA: TGTGCCATCAGTGAGGGGCAGAGCAATCAGCCCCAGCATTTT. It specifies CAISEGQSNQPQHF.

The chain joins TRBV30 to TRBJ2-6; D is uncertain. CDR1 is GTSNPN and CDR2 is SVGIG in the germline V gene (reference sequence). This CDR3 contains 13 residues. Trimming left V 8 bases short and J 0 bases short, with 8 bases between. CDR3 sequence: CARALSGANVLTF. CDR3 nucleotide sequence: TGTGCCCGTGCCCTCTCTGGGGCCAACGTCCTGACTTTC.

CDR3 in amino acids: CSVGSGPAYNEQFF. CDR3 in DNA: TGCAGCGTTGGATCGGGTCCCGCCTACAATGAGCAGTTCTTC. This chain uses TRBV29-1 with TRBJ2-1; D unclear. Deletions cut 4 bases from V and 2 bases from J, with 12 bases between. The CDR3 has 14 residues. In germline, CDR1 is SQVTM, CDR2 ANQGSEA.

Written as DNA, the CDR3 is TGTGCCATCAGTGCCGCGGACAGGGGGCAGGATGGCTACACCTTC. Amino acid sequence: CAISAADRGQDGYTF. The chain has TRBV10-3 and TRBJ1-2; TRBD1 aligns across 11 bases. The CDR3 runs to 15 residues. The germline gives CDR1 ENHRY, CDR2 SYGVKD. V was clipped by 4 bases and J by 6 bases; unmatched bases: 7.

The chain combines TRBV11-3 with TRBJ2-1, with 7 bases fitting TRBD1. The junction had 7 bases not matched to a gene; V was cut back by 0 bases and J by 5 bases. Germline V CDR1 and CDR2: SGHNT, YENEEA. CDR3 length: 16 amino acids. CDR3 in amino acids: CASSLEIGQAHNEQFF. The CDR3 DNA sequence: TGTGCCAGCAGCTTAGAAATCGGACAGGCACACAATGAGCAGTTCTTC.

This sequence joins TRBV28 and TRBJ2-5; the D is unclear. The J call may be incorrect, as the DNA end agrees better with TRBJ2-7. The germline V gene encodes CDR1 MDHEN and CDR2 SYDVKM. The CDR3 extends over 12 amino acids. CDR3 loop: CASTSGSYEQYF. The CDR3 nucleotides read TGTGCCAGCACCTCGGGCTCCTACGAGCAGTACTTC.

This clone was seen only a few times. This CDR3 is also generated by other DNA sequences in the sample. The CDR3 loop is CASSLDGPYEQYF. In nucleotides, the CDR3 is TGCGCCAGCAGCCTGGACGGACCCTACGAGCAGTACTTC. V gene TRBV5-1 combines with J gene TRBJ2-7; D call uncertain. Germline V gene lookup returns CDR1 SGHRS and CDR2 YFSETQ. V dropped 4 bases and J dropped 2 bases, with 10 bases sitting between them. This CDR3 comprises 13 residues.